This T cell receptor beta chain was identified in a study of spatial heterogeneity in lung cancer. This clonotype is termed large. As an off-target read in a library built for alpha chains, this beta chain has a frequency of little significance. Time point described: sample taken at primary tumor resection. Unsorted tumor, nontumor lung tissue or cryopreserved PBMC supplied the whole RNA. 72 TRACERx patients with early, untreated non-small cell lung cancer donated samples. Germline V gene data show CDR1 as SSHAT and CDR2 as FNYEAQ (reference sequence). V lost 0 bases and J 7 bases, leaving 16 bases between the germline ends. The CDR3 is 16 residues long. TCR cDNA molecules each carried a unique molecular identifier. Using its own MiXCR run on the 5' RACE reads, TCRdb lists one record per CDR3 protein. The sample holds roughly 420 distinct CDR3 sequences, 35% to 45% seen once.

V is TRBV7-7 and J is TRBJ2-1, with D tentatively TRBD2 (7 bases). This material consisted of PBMCs, taken at surgery. The receptor was derived from a male donor with early-stage non-small cell lung cancer. The CDR3 coding sequence is TGTGCCAGCAGCTTAGCTGGCGGGGGCCCGGGGAATGAGCAGTTCTTC. Its translation is CASSLAGGGPGNEQFF.